What follows describes a single TCR beta chain. Which antigen it targets is not known. No much larger clone exists at a distance of one base, and base qualities are not known. In the germline V gene, CDR1 corresponds to MNHEY and CDR2 to SVGAGI. The CDR3 numbers 14 residues from cysteine through phenylalanine. The retained sequence is limited to the CDR3, 42 bases, with the frame set at the first base. Unmatched junction bases come to 4, with V trimmed by 7 bases and J by 0 bases. In total, fewer than 750 healthy bone marrow donors made up the cohort. At the time of sampling, every cohort member was nominally healthy, though immune exposures that went unrecorded were likely present. The donor was CMV seropositive and belonged to the group of 250 to 350 seropositive cohort members. A peripheral blood sample was provided by each donor, and peripheral blood mononuclear cells were used for TCR beta sequencing. Genomic DNA extraction from the blood cell samples was performed with the Qiagen DNeasy Blood Extraction Kit.

Library generation was performed with the immunoSEQ multiplex PCR assay. For the multiplex PCR, a mixture combining 60 forward primers for TCR Vbeta segments and 13 reverse primers for TCR Jbeta segments was used. The CDR3 region of rearranged TCR beta genes was amplified from genomic DNA with a multiplex PCR assay. On the Illumina HiSeq System, the amplified TCR beta libraries were sequenced as 87-base-pair reads. Turning to the authors' computational methods: Across the roughly 640 repertoires, a later analysis counted approximately 75 million unique TCR beta chains, around 10 million of which were shared by at least two donors. Raw reads were error-corrected and collapsed into unique sequences with a nearest-neighbor algorithm that merged closely related sequences to remove PCR and sequencing errors. Alignment of CDR3 sequences to IMGT reference sequences was used to assign V, D and J gene segments. For a sequence to be retained, a match of at least six nucleotides to both a V gene segment and a J gene segment was required. A rearrangement was called productive if the CDR3 had no stop codons and remained in frame with V and J, and every other rearrangement was called non-productive. CDR3 was defined according to IMGT convention as the region running from the second conserved V-encoded cysteine to the conserved J-encoded phenylalanine. In an earlier analysis of around 640 of the donors, sequences lacking an unambiguous match to a single V gene segment were excluded. In an earlier analysis of approximately 500 of the donors, a V segment was called functional when productive rearrangements were above 56.7%, and segregating when the standard deviation between donors exceeded 5%. A statistical classification framework was developed to diagnose cytomegalovirus status using the catalog of TCR beta chain sequences. In a later analysis, V and J genes were assigned by comparing TCR nucleotide sequences against IMGT/GENE-DB human TR gene sequences. A later analysis assigned CDR3 sequences and most-parsimonious VDJ recombination scenarios with the TCRdist pipeline. A later analysis defined each TCR beta chain by its CDR3 amino acid sequence plus V-gene family, and excluded reads lacking a unique V-gene family. To address suspected cross-contamination and a sequencing artifact, a later analysis removed 450 to 700 highly shared, low-generation-probability nucleotide sequences. A later analysis calculated a clonal expansion index for each public chain from normalized within-repertoire ranks of inferred template counts. In a later analysis, generation probabilities were computed with a VDJ recombination model fitted to out-of-frame rearrangements, and the resulting probabilities were checked against IGoR. Hypergeometric tests were used in a later analysis to score TCR-TCR, TCR-HLA and TCR-CMV co-occurrence, with a repertoire-size bias correction applied to the TCR pairs. False discovery rates were estimated in a later analysis by permuting HLA or CMV assignments 20 times. In a later analysis, co-occurring TCRs were grouped with DBSCAN, and TCRdist sequence similarity was added when clustering was performed within HLA-allele-positive subsets. Repertoires with fewer than 30,000 or more than 120,000 public chains were left out of co-occurrence clustering, as were a handful of repertoires with anomalous nucleotide sharing. TCRdb's version of the immuneACCESS table is confined to in-frame rearrangements and falls short of the full clone set. An unresolved V gene accounts for under half of the shortfall where checked; the remainder is of unknown origin. V and J calls plus clone size are reproduced from that table; the DNA served to infer D and trimming. The sample has 75,000 to 80,000 clones on record, about 78% of them singletons. The top ten hold about 8.2% of the sample.

These data are taken from a study of cytomegalovirus exposure and HLA in healthy donors (dated by TCRdb to 2016 to 2017). Study-wide context: An earlier analysis of approximately 640 of the donors reported about 290 Gb of sequence data and some 100 million unique TCR beta sequences from some 180 million T cells. Roughly 300 gigabases of sequencing data and around 87 million unique TCR sequences were included in an early release covering about 600 HLA-typed donors. Of the approximately 370 genotyped donors, 81% were placed in the genetic ancestry cluster associated with self-reported Caucasian donors. The study aimed to test whether cataloging public T cell receptors could reveal signatures of past pathogen exposure. The study profiled the T cell repertoires of fewer than 850 subjects by immunosequencing and related them to cytomegalovirus serostatus. Besides the first cohort of some 670 subjects, a separate validation cohort made up of 120 different subjects was used. To predict cytomegalovirus infection status, the study brought together high-throughput TCR immunosequencing, statistical association of individual TCRs with disease status, and machine learning. A later analysis re-analyzed previously published TCR beta repertoires from 666 donors and added high-resolution HLA genotyping to study TCR occurrence patterns. Rather than drawing on any new phenotypic data, the later analysis identified candidate immune exposures from TCR beta sequences and the way those sequences occurred across donors. An earlier analysis of around 580 of the donors used high-throughput TCR beta sequencing to judge whether each TCR beta V gene segment behaved as functional or pseudogenic. Donor age, sex, ethnicity and CMV serostatus were compiled together with the repertoire data. In a later genetic analysis, genome-wide SNP genotypes for about 60% of the 666 donors were used, and that subset was treated as a discovery cohort. Every discovery cohort repertoire had been produced on one sequencing platform. Both class I and class II loci were covered by HLA typing, at four-digit resolution. The number of donors typed differed by locus, with 629-630 for A, B, C, DRB1 and DQB1, roughly 520 for DQA1, about 610 for DPA1, and 450 to 480 for DPB1. Because of strong linkage in the cohort, roughly five DR-DQ haplotypes were treated as single units for association and clustering. Among about 410 genotyped donors of the cohort, an average of approximately 240,000 unique TCR beta nucleotide sequences was sequenced per donor, of which about 18% were non-productive.

Here is what the overall study found, with its caveats: Correlated functional status among segregating V segments might be attributable to linkage disequilibrium, but an unknown experimental factor could not be ruled out. A later analysis found that HLA-associated TCR beta chains were more clonally expanded and had lower generation probabilities than equally common non-associated chains. According to a later analysis, parvovirus B19, influenza, CMV and Epstein-Barr virus appeared linked to several top co-occurrence clusters. Because some donors lacked HLA typing at each locus, the association tests relied only on the typed subset. Presence/absence analyses assumed roughly uniform sequencing depth across donors, an assumption that may not hold. According to a later analysis, TCR association rates differed among HLA loci, with DRB1 alleles showing the most associated TCRs and HLA-C alleles showing the fewest. In an earlier analysis of about 550 of the donors, most TCR beta V segments were observed in productive rearrangements about 87% or about 30% of the time, broadly matching IMGT annotations. The classifier was reported to diagnose cytomegalovirus status with high specificity and sensitivity in both the original cohort and the validation cohort. A cluster of highly shared sequence variants was judged likely to represent a technical artifact of the sequencing pipeline. Some IMGT-functional V segments, including TRBV6-2 and TRBV6-3, could not be told apart with the 87-base-pair reads, so those segments were excluded. A later genetic analysis associated a missense DCLRE1C variant with V-gene and J-gene trimming of TCR beta chains, and an independent cohort replicated the association. Because counts were too low, some 17 rarely observed V segments, including chromosome 9 orphons, were excluded from the earlier analysis of 587 of the donors. A further reported finding was that TCR beta sequences accurately predicted the HLA-A and HLA-B alleles for most subjects in the first cohort. While some public TCRs were present in many individuals, most TCR sequences turned up only very rarely across donors. Specific HLA alleles were associated with 16,951 TCR beta sequences at a false discovery rate of 0.05 in a later analysis. According to a later analysis, most CMV-associated TCR beta chains appeared to be HLA-restricted, and the HLA associations seemed to be driven largely by CMV exposure. According to a later genetic analysis, donors in an Asian-associated ancestry cluster had fewer N-insertions in productive TCRs than the approximately 650-donor mean. In vitro tests confirmed that a few of the cytomegalovirus-associated TCR beta chains recognize cytomegalovirus antigens. The authors suggested that the approach could potentially be generalized to other disease states and immunological phenotypes. CMV serostatus was the only immune exposure information available for the cohort. When HLA alleles, especially DR and DQ, strongly co-occurred, attributing TCR associations to individual alleles was difficult. The cohort was sequenced for TCR beta chains only, and without alpha or paired-chain data the features that could be detected were limited. The study gave a list of about 160 TCR beta chains associated with cytomegalovirus.

The clonotype originates from a middle-aged woman in good health and CMV-seropositive. The rearrangement combines TRBV6-5 with TRBJ2-3; the junction holds 7 bases that match TRBD2. The sample was PBMCs. The DNA sequence reads TGTGCCAGCACGAGCGGGGCAAGCACAGATACGCAGTATTTT. This encodes CASTSGASTDTQYF.